This TCR beta chain was documented in a study of radiotherapy plus CTLA-4 blockade in lung cancer. CDR3 length equals 14 residues. Trimming cost V 5 bases and J 6 bases, with 13 bases left between them. Germline V gene lookup returns CDR1 MDHEN and CDR2 SYDVKM. Repertoires were generated with immunoSEQ multiplex PCR, while TCRdb's copy carries only in-frame clones and drops some. The table lists some 100,000 clones, just under 80% of them singletons. The chain couples TRBV28 to TRBJ2-2, with D unclear. Sequencing used peripheral blood, obtained from a patient treated with radiotherapy plus ipilimumab. The source of this sequence is a human donor with non-small cell lung cancer who had a partial response to radiotherapy plus ipilimumab. CDR3 DNA sequence: TGTGCCAGCAGTCTCCCCGCTGAGGCCGGGGAGCTGTTTTTT. This translates into CASSLPAEAGELFF.